The 18 T cell receptor beta chains below come from one sample, sequenced in a study of CD8+CD57+ T cells in acquired aplastic anemia. Profiles of TCR beta VDJ and CDR3 were generated from a genomic DNA template. TCRdb reanalysed the reads using MiXCR and keeps one entry per CDR3 protein. The sample lists 200,000 or so distinct CDR3 sequences, 50% to 75% occurring once. The sequencing input was sorted CD4+, CD8+, or CD8+CD57+ T cells (not recorded which) from PBMCs. The receptors stem from a human donor with severe aplastic anemia or a healthy control (not recorded which).

The chain combines TRBV7-3 with TRBJ2-3; 8 bases line up with TRBD2. The germline gives CDR1 SGHTA, CDR2 FQGTGA. J gave up 3 bases and V 5 bases, and 4 bases lay outside the gene matches. The CDR3 consists of 14 residues. The CDR3 sequence: CASSQSGSTDTQYF. The CDR3 coding sequence is TGTGCCAGCAGCCAGAGCGGGAGTACAGATACGCAGTATTTT.

The chain couples TRBV20-1 to TRBJ2-5; no clear D. With the DNA end fitting TRBJ2-7 better, the J assignment may be wrong. Germline CDR1 and CDR2: DFQATT and SNEGSKA (reference sequence). There are 11 residues in the CDR3. As DNA, the CDR3 is TGCAGTGCTAGAGAGGCTTACGAGCAGTACTTC. Its translation: CSAREAYEQYF.

This clonotype was picked up a small number of times. The J gene is TRBJ2-2, the V gene TRBV7-9; 7 nucleotides match TRBD1. The CDR3 length is 16 residues. V trimming: 7 bases; J trimming: 2 bases; junction bases outside the gene matches: 10. The germline gives CDR1 SEHNR, CDR2 FQNEAQ (reference sequence). CDR3 sequence: CASMSGTAFNTGELFF. The CDR3 DNA follows: TGTGCCAGCATGTCCGGGACAGCGTTCAACACCGGGGAGCTGTTTTTT.

V and J are TRBV4-2 and TRBJ2-7; 8 bases are a match to TRBD1. Germline lookup yields CDR1 LGHNA and CDR2 YNFKEQ. With 8 bases clipped from V and 4 bases from J, the junction kept 10 bases outside the gene matches. The CDR3 runs to 14 residues. CDR3 in amino acids: CASRPGQGLYEQYF. The DNA for the CDR3 is TGTGCCAGCCGCCCCGGACAGGGACTTTACGAGCAGTACTTC.

This clonotype has a handful of counts. CDR3 DNA sequence: TGTGCCAGCAGTTCCATTGACAGGGGGGTCTACGAGCAGTACTTC. Its protein product is CASSSIDRGVYEQYF. The chain employs TRBV7-2 and TRBJ2-7; 9 bases agree with TRBD1. Looked up from germline, CDR1 is SGHTA and CDR2 is FQGNSA. J gave up 3 bases and V 6 bases, and 9 bases lay outside the gene matches. This CDR3 spans 15 amino acids.

A word on this clonotype: A read error may produce the germline difference seen at one junction end. The V and J genes are TRBV5-1 and TRBJ1-1; a weak D match, TRBD1 (5 bases). The germline CDR1 and CDR2 sequences are SGHRS and YFSETQ. The CDR3 runs 16 residues. In nucleotides, the CDR3 is TGTGCCAGCAGCTTGGAGCTGGGGCGCGAGAGGGCTGAAGCTTTCTTT. It translates to CASSLELGRERAEAFF.

This chain uses TRBV5-1 with TRBJ2-7; 7 bases match TRBD1. The length of the CDR3 is 19 residues. V was pared by 0 bases and J by 0 bases, with 15 bases of the junction left unmatched. Germline CDR1 SGHRS, CDR2 YFSETQ. The CDR3 loop is CASSLGDRRGQSYSYEQYF. The CDR3 region has the DNA TGCGCCAGCAGCTTGGGAGATCGCCGGGGACAGTCGTACTCCTACGAGCAGTACTTC.

There are a few counts of this clonotype. The chain recombines TRBV7-3 with TRBJ2-5, with a weak D call TRBD2 (6 bases). V lost 3 bases, J lost 1 base, and 12 bases lay in between. The germline CDR1 and CDR2 sequences are SGHTA and FQGTGA. This CDR3 has 15 residues. The CDR3 DNA sequence: TGTGCCAGCAGCTTTGGGCGGGGTCCCCAAGAGACCCAGTACTTC. This translates into CASSFGRGPQETQYF.

The V and J genes are TRBV2 and TRBJ2-1; 8 bases line up with TRBD2. With 6 bases clipped from V and 0 bases from J, the junction kept 4 bases outside the gene matches. This CDR3 is 15 amino acids long. Germline CDR1 reads SNHLY; CDR2 reads FYNNEI. The CDR3 loop is CASSGSGASYNEQFF. In DNA, the CDR3 is TGTGCCAGCAGCGGTAGCGGGGCCTCCTACAATGAGCAGTTCTTC.

J is TRBJ2-3 and V is TRBV29-1; TRBD1 aligns across 11 bases. Germline CDR1 reads SQVTM; CDR2 reads ANQGSEA. V was clipped by 7 bases and J by 2 bases; unmatched bases: 8. The CDR3 loop spans 15 amino acids. The DNA for the CDR3 is TGCAGCGCCTATCGGACAGGGGGCTTCACAGATACGCAGTATTTT. As protein: CSAYRTGGFTDTQYF.

The chain couples TRBV19 to TRBJ2-6; the D is unclear. CDR1 is LNHDA and CDR2 is SQIVND in the germline V gene (reference sequence). Trimming removed 3 bases at V and 0 bases at J, with 9 bases between. The CDR3 consists of 16 residues. This chain's CDR3 is CASSMPHPSGANVLTF. The CDR3 nucleotides read TGTGCCAGTAGTATGCCACACCCCTCTGGGGCCAACGTCCTGACTTTC.

A word on this clonotype: An end of the junction differs from the germline gene, which may be a read error. CDR3 loop: CANSDRVYDRELFF. DNA for the CDR3: TGCGCCAATTCGGACAGGGTTTATGACAGGGAGCTGTTTTTT. The chain carries TRBV19 and TRBJ2-2; TRBD1 matches 8 bases. The CDR3 totals 14 residues. Looked up from germline, CDR1 is LNHDA and CDR2 is SQIVND (reference sequence). Together with reference TRBV19 and TRBJ2-2, the CDR3 gives the full variable domain: DGGITQSPKYLFRKEGQNVTLSCEQNLNHDAMYWYRQDPGQGLRLIYYSQIVNDFQKGDIAEGYSVSREKKESFPLTVTSAQKNPTAFYLCANSDRVYDRELFFGEGSRLTVL.

CDR3 region: CSASAGTVDSPLHF. CDR3 nucleotide sequence: TGCAGTGCTAGTGCCGGGACGGTGGATTCACCCCTCCACTTT. This chain uses TRBV20-1 with TRBJ1-6; perhaps TRBD1 as D (5 bases). Germline lookup yields CDR1 DFQATT and CDR2 SNEGSKA (reference sequence). The CDR3 consists of 14 residues. Trimming stripped 3 bases from V and 8 bases from J, with 14 bases between.

A remark on this clonotype: This may arise from a read error, as a much more abundant clone is one base away. The chain is built from TRBV4-1 and TRBJ2-7; no definite D call. V lost 0 bases and J 0 bases, leaving 12 bases between the germline ends. CDR3 size: 16 residues. The germline V gene has CDR1 MGHRA and CDR2 YSYEKL. The CDR3 region is CASSQDGTRTSYEQYF. Written as DNA, the CDR3 is TGCGCCAGCAGCCAAGATGGAACTCGGACCTCCTACGAGCAGTACTTC.

This clonotype was picked up many times. The chain is built from TRBV7-6 and TRBJ1-1; TRBD1 aligns across 7 bases. V lost 5 bases, J lost 0 bases, and 9 bases stayed unmatched. CDR1 and CDR2 (germline): SGHVS, FNYEAQ. The CDR3 sequence is 16 residues long. The CDR3, as DNA: TGTGCCAGCAGCCAATACGCAGGGGGACTGAACACTGAAGCTTTCTTT. It encodes CASSQYAGGLNTEAFF. Together with reference TRBV7-6 and TRBJ1-1, the CDR3 gives the full variable domain: GAGVSQSPRYKVTKRGQDVALRCDPISGHVSLYWYRQALGQGPEFLTYFNYEAQQDKSGLPNDRFSAERPEGSISTLTIQRTEQRDSAMYRCASSQYAGGLNTEAFFGQGTRLTVV.

This clonotype showed up just once. This chain connects TRBV9 to TRBJ2-3; D perhaps matches TRBD2 (6 bases). Trimming pared 0 bases from V and 1 base from J, leaving 12 bases between. CDR3 length: 16 residues. Germline V gene lookup returns CDR1 SGDLS and CDR2 YYNGEE. The DNA for the CDR3 is TGTGCCAGCAGCGTAGTGGGCGGGGAGGGCACAGATACGCAGTATTTT. Translated, it gives CASSVVGGEGTDTQYF.

The chain couples TRBV19 to TRBJ2-7; D might be TRBD1 (6 bases). V lost 9 bases and J lost 3, with 18 bases in between. The length of the CDR3 is 14 residues. CDR1 LNHDA and CDR2 SQIVND come from the germline V gene (reference sequence). CDR3 bases: TGTGCCAGCAGCGAGGGGACACCTAACTACGAGCAGTACTTC. The encoded protein is CASSEGTPNYEQYF. The variable domain in full, with the rest retrieved from reference TRBV19 and TRBJ2-7, is DGGITQSPKYLFRKEGQNVTLSCEQNLNHDAMYWYRQDPGQGLRLIYYSQIVNDFQKGDIAEGYSVSREKKESFPLTVTSAQKNPTAFYLCASSEGTPNYEQYFGPGTRLTVT.

For this clonotype: A read error may be the cause here, since a much bigger clone is one base away. This chain uses TRBV4-3 with TRBJ2-5; 8 bases map to TRBD2. The CDR3 is 18 amino acids. CDR1 and CDR2 (germline): LGHNA, YSLEER. CDR3 coding DNA: TGCGCCGGCAGCCAAGATTTTGCGGGGGGAGTGTCGGGAGAGACCCAGTACTTC. It specifies CAGSQDFAGGVSGETQYF.